The clone carrying this T cell receptor (beta chain) was recorded only once. Its antigen is currently unknown. The entry originates in a study of post-analysis software for immune sequencing data. Whole-study context: Patients with relapsing-remitting, secondary progressive and progressive-relapsing multiple sclerosis courses were all represented. Findings and caveats of the study: TRBV segments more frequent in patients than in controls numbered roughly five and included TRBV5-6, TRBV5-1 and TRBV20-1. The normalized Chao1 diversity of multiple sclerosis patients was significantly lower than that of controls.

From germline, CDR1 is KGHDR and CDR2 SFDVKD. V trimming: 6 bases; J trimming: 7 bases; junction bases outside the gene matches: 12. This CDR3 region has 16 residues. Unique molecular identifiers had been added to the TCR beta cDNA libraries. There were about 0.85 to 11 million T cells, and 400,000 to 650,000 cDNA molecules came from them. TCRdb itself ran the PCR reads through MiXCR, one entry per CDR3 protein. This repertoire shows fewer than 850,000 distinct CDR3 sequences, about 32% found once; its top ten account for 0.55% to 0.65%. The origin of this receptor is a girl aged 10 to 17 with multiple sclerosis. This chain joins TRBV24-1 and TRBJ1-5, with 9 nucleotides matching TRBD1. Sequenced sample: blood. The CDR3 loop is CATSQGTGILKQPQHF. The DNA of the CDR3 is TGTGCCACCAGTCAAGGGACAGGGATTCTCAAACAGCCCCAGCATTTT.